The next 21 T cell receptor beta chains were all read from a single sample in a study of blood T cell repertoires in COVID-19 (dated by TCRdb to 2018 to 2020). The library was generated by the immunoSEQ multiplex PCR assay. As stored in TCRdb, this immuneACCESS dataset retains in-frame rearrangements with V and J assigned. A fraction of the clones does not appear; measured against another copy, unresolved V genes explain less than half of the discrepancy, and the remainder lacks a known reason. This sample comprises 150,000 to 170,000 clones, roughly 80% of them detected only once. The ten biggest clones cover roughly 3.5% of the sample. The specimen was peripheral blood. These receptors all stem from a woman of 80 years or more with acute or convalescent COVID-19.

Here the CDR3 DNA reads TGTGCCAGCAGCCGGGACATCAAAGCTCAAGCTTTCTTT. This gives the protein CASSRDIKAQAFF. V gene TRBV12-3 or TRBV12-4 combines with J gene TRBJ1-1; maybe TRBD1 (6 bases). Deletions cut 6 bases from V and 9 bases from J, with 17 bases between. This CDR3 spans 13 amino acids.

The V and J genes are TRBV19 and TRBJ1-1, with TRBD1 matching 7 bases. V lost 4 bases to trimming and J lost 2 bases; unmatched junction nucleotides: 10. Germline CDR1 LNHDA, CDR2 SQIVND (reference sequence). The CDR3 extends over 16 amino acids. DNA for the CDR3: TGTGCCAGTAGTACCCCGGAAGACAGGGCCAACACTGAAGCTTTCTTT. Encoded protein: CASSTPEDRANTEAFF. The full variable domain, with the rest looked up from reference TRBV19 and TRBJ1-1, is DGGITQSPKYLFRKEGQNVTLSCEQNLNHDAMYWYRQDPGQGLRLIYYSQIVNDFQKGDIAEGYSVSREKKESFPLTVTSAQKNPTAFYLCASSTPEDRANTEAFFGQGTRLTVV.

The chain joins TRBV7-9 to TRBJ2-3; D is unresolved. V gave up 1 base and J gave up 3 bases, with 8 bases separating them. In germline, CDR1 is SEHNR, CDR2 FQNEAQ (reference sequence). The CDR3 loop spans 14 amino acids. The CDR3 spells CASSLETTTDTQYF. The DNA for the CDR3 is TGTGCCAGCAGCTTAGAAACGACTACAGATACGCAGTATTTT.

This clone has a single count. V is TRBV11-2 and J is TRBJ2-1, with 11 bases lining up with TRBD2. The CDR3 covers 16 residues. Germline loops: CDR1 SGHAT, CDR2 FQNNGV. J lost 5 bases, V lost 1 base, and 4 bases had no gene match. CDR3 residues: CASSLGGTSGNNEQFF. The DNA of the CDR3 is TGTGCCAGCAGCTTAGGGGGGACTAGCGGAAACAATGAGCAGTTCTTC. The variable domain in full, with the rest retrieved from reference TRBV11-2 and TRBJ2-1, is EAGVAQSPRYKIIEKRQSVAFWCNPISGHATLYWYQQILGQGPKLLIQFQNNGVVDDSQLPKDRFSAERLKGVDSTLKIQPAKLEDSAVYLCASSLGGTSGNNEQFFGPGTRLTVL.

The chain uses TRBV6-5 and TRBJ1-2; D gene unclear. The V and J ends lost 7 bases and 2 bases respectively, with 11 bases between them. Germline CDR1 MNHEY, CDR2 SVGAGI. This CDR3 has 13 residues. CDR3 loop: CASTGGKNYGYTF. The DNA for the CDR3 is TGTGCCAGCACCGGCGGAAAGAACTATGGCTACACCTTC.

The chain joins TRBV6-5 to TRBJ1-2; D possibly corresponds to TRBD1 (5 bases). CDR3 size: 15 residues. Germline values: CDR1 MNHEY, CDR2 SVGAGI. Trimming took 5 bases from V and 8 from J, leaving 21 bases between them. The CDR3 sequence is CASSRQGEFYEGYTF. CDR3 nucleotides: TGTGCCAGCAGTAGGCAGGGTGAGTTCTACGAGGGCTACACCTTC.

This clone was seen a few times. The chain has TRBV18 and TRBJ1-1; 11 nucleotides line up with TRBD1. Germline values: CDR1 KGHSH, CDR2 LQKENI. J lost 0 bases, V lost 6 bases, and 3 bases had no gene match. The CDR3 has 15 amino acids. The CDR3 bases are TGTGCCAGCTCGGACAGGGGGCTGATGAACACTGAAGCTTTCTTT. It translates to CASSDRGLMNTEAFF.

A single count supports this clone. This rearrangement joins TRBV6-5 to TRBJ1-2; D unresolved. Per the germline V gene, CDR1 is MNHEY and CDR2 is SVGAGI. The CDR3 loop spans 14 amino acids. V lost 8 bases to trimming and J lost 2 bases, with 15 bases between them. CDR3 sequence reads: CASARGPTNYGYTF. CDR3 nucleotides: TGTGCCAGCGCCCGAGGGCCGACAAACTATGGCTACACCTTC.

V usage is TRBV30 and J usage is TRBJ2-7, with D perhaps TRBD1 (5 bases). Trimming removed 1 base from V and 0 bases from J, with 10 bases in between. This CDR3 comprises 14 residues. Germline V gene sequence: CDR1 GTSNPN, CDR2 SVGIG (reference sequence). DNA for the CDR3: TGTGCCTGGAGTGCCACAGGCCTCTCCTACGAGCAGTACTTC. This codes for CAWSATGLSYEQYF.

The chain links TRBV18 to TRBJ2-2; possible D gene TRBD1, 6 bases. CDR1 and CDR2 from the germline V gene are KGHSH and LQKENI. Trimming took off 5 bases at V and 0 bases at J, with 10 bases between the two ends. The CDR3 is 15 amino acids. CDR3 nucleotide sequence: TGTGCCAGCTCATGGGACACGGCGAACACCGGGGAGCTGTTTTTT. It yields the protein CASSWDTANTGELFF.

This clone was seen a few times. CDR3 amino acids: CASSLTTGANYGYTF. As DNA, the CDR3 is TGTGCCAGCAGCTTAACCACGGGAGCTAACTATGGCTACACCTTC. The chain recombines TRBV7-6 with TRBJ1-2, with D unclear. The CDR3 spans 15 residues. Germline values: CDR1 SGHVS, CDR2 FNYEAQ. The V end was cut by 2 bases, the J end by 0 bases, with 10 bases between.

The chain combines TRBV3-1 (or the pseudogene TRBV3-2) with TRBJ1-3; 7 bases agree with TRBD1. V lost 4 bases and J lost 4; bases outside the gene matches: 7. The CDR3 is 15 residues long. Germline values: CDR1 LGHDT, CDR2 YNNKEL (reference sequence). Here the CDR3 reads CASSRRTGLGNTIYF. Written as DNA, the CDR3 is TGTGCCAGCAGCCGCAGGACAGGCCTCGGAAACACCATATATTTT.

CDR3 in amino acids: CASSARTGGYEQYF. The DNA of the CDR3 is TGCGCCAGCAGCGCTCGGACAGGGGGCTACGAGCAGTACTTC. This rearrangement joins TRBV5-1 to TRBJ2-7, with 10 bases that match TRBD1. Germline V gene sequence: CDR1 SGHRS, CDR2 YFSETQ. With 4 bases clipped from V and 3 bases from J, the junction kept 4 bases outside the gene matches. This CDR3 is 14 amino acids long.

The CDR3 nucleotides are TGTGCCAGCAGCCTAAACACCGGGGAGCTGTTTTTT. It encodes CASSLNTGELFF. The chain links TRBV7-9 to TRBJ2-2; the D is unclear. The CDR3 sequence is 12 residues long. V dropped 5 bases and J dropped 2 bases, with 3 bases sitting between them. Germline V CDR1 and CDR2: SEHNR, FQNEAQ (reference sequence).

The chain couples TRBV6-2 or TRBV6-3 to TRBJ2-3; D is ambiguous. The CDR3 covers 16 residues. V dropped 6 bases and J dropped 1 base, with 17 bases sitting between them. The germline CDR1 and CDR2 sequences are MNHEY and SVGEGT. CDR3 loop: CASSTRSLRGTDTQYF. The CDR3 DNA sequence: TGTGCCAGCAGCACTCGGTCCCTACGGGGCACAGATACGCAGTATTTT.

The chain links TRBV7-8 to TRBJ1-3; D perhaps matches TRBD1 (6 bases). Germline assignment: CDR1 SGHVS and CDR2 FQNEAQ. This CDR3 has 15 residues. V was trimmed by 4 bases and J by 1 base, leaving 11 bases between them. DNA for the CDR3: TGTGCCAGCAGCTACGGACAGTTATCTGGAAACACCATATATTTT. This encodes CASSYGQLSGNTIYF.

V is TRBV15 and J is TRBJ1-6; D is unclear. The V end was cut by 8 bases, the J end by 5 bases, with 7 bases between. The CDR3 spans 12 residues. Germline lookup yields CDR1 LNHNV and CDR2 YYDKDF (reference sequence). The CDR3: CATRRDNSPLHF. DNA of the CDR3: TGTGCCACCCGGAGGGATAATTCACCCCTCCACTTT. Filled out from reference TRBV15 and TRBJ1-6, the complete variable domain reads DAMVIQNPRYQVTQFGKPVTLSCSQTLNHNVMYWYQQKSSQAPKLLFHYYDKDFNNEADTPDNFQSRRPNTSFCFLDIRSPGLGDTAMYLCATRRDNSPLHFGNGTRLTVT.

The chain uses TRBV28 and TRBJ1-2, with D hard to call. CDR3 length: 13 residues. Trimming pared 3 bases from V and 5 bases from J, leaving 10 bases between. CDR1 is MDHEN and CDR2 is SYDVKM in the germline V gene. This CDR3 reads CASSFPRVYGYTF. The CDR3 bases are TGTGCCAGCAGTTTTCCCCGGGTGTATGGCTACACCTTC.

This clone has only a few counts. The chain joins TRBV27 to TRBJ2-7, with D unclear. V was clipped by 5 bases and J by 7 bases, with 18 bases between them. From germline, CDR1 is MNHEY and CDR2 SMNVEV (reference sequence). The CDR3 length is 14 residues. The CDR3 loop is CASSPRWAAEEQYF. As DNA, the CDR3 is TGTGCCAGCAGTCCCCGCTGGGCTGCCGAGGAGCAGTACTTC.

The CDR3 DNA reads as TGTGCCAGCTCACCACCGTCGACAGGTCCATTTAATGAAAAACTGTTTTTT. Translation: CASSPPSTGPFNEKLFF. The V and J genes are TRBV18 and TRBJ1-4, with D tentatively TRBD1 (6 bases). Germline V gene sequence: CDR1 KGHSH, CDR2 LQKENI. V gave up 0 bases and J gave up 4 bases, with 15 bases separating them. This CDR3 is 17 amino acids long.

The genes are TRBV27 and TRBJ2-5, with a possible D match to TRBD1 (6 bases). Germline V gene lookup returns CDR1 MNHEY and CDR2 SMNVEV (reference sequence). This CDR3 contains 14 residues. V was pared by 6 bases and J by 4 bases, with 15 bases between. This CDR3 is CASRGVGAIETQYF. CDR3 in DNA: TGTGCCAGCAGAGGTGTGGGGGCGATAGAGACCCAGTACTTC.